The 2 T cell receptor beta chains given below trace back to one sample, sequenced in a study of PD-1 blockade in classical Hodgkin lymphoma. Every patient had relapsed following autologous stem cell transplantation, and cohorts differed in brentuximab vedotin exposure. Using immunoSEQ multiplex PCR, the repertoire was profiled, and TCRdb retains in-frame clones only, with some absent. The table records 50,000 to 75,000 clones, roughly 91% of them present only once. Here the sequenced sample was peripheral blood mononuclear cells (PBMCs), taken before the second cycle of nivolumab. Receptors originate from a human donor with classical Hodgkin lymphoma.

The V gene is TRBV5-1, the J gene TRBJ2-1; no reliable D call. Trimming stripped 0 bases from V and 0 bases from J, with 7 bases between. The CDR3 is 15 amino acids. CDR1 is SGHRS and CDR2 is YFSETQ in the germline V gene. The CDR3 nucleotides read TGCGCCAGCAGCTTGGCCGTAAGCTCCTACAATGAGCAGTTCTTC. Its protein is CASSLAVSSYNEQFF.

The chain employs TRBV7-2 and TRBJ1-4; D is undetermined. Germline V gene data show CDR1 as SGHTA and CDR2 as FQGNSA. The V end was cut by 4 bases, the J end by 5 bases, with 14 bases between. CDR3 size: 15 residues. The CDR3 is CASSSRGTTNEKLFF. The CDR3 nucleotides are TGTGCCAGCAGCTCCCGAGGTACCACCAATGAAAAACTGTTTTTT.